This is a list of T cell receptor beta chains from one sample in a study of blood T cells in healthy people across ages. TCRdb processed the 5' RACE reads anew with MiXCR; each CDR3 protein has one entry. The repertoire consists of roughly 800,000 distinct CDR3 sequences, with 58% occurring once and the leading ten covering 22%. What was sequenced was blood. These receptors were collected from a man aged 30 to 45 in good health. The CDR3 runs from the conserved cysteine through the conserved F or W. The order of the fields is J gene, clone size, V gene, D gene, CDR3 DNA, CDR3 protein. D genes are given only for firm matches. A clone size is listed for some rows: how often the clone was seen (once, few, many), or a class if it is expanded.

TRBJ2-3 . TRBV5-1 TRBD2 TGCGCCAGCAGCGTACCTACTAGCGGAGGAGCAGATACGCAGTATTTT CASSVPTSGGADTQYF
TRBJ2-4 few TRBV20-1 TRBD2 TGCAGTGCTAGGCTAGCGGGAGAGGCACACATTCAGTACTTC CSARLAGEAHIQYF
TRBJ2-1 . TRBV29-1 . TGCAGCGTTAGGCAGGGTATTTACAATGAGCAGTTCTTC CSVRQGIYNEQFF
TRBJ2-3 once TRBV7-2 TRBD2 TGTGCCACCGCGATGGGGGGGGGCACAGATACGCAGTATTTT CATAMGGGTDTQYF
TRBJ2-5 few TRBV11-1 TRBD2 TGTGCCAGCAGCTTAGTTGGGACTAGCGGGAGACGAGAGACCCAGTACTTC CASSLVGTSGRRETQYF
TRBJ1-2 few TRBV7-2 . TGTGCCAGCAGCTTAACTCGGGGGATGTCGGGGGGCTACACCTTC CASSLTRGMSGGYTF
TRBJ2-3 . TRBV11-2 TRBD1 TGTGCCAGCAGCTTAGACGGGACAGGCTGGGATACGCAGTATTTT CASSLDGTGWDTQYF
TRBJ2-7 . TRBV12-5 TRBD1 TGTGCTAGTGGTTTGGTGGTGTCAGGGACAGGGAAGGTTTTCCACGAGCAGTACTTC CASGLVVSGTGKVFHEQYF
TRBJ2-7 . TRBV15 TRBD1 TGTGCCACCAGCTCTCCCGGGACAGGGGACGAGCAGTACTTC CATSSPGTGDEQYF
TRBJ2-3 . TRBV24-1 . TGTGCCACCAGTGACCCATTACAGGGCACAGATACGCAGTATTTT CATSDPLQGTDTQYF
TRBJ2-5 . TRBV15 TRBD1 TGTGCCACCAGCAGAGTGCAACACAGGGGATCGGAGACCCAGTACTTC CATSRVQHRGSETQYF
TRBJ2-1 . TRBV20-1 TRBD2 TGCAGTGCTAGATATGCGGGAGGGCCGGAAAATGAGCAGTTCTTC CSARYAGGPENEQFF
TRBJ1-4 . TRBV6-1 . TGTGCCAGCAGGCCCGGGACCGTATATAATGAAAAACTGTTTTTT CASRPGTVYNEKLFF
TRBJ1-2 . TRBV20-1 . TGCAGTGCGCAGCCCCCGGGGCGATACTATGGCTACACCTTC CSAQPPGRYYGYTF
TRBJ1-2 . TRBV27 . TGTGCCAGCAGTCCCACAGGGCATTTTAACTATGGCTACACCTTC CASSPTGHFNYGYTF
TRBJ2-7 . TRBV5-1 . TGCGCCAGCAACCGGGACTCGGGCCCCTACGAGCAGTACTTC CASNRDSGPYEQYF
TRBJ2-7 . TRBV6-6 . TGTGCCGTCGAAAGCAGGCCCTACGAGCAGTACTTC CAVESRPYEQYF
TRBJ1-6 . TRBV11-2 . TGTGCCAGCAGCTTCAATGGGTTAGCCCTCCACTTT CASSFNGLALHF
TRBJ2-5 few TRBV6-5 . TGTGCCAGCAGTTACTCTGGGGGGGGCAAGGGAGAGACCCAGTACTTC CASSYSGGGKGETQYF